This is a list of T cell receptor beta chains from one sample in a study of blood T cells in healthy people across ages. TCRdb fed the 5' RACE reads into MiXCR, producing one record per CDR3 protein. The repertoire holds about 650,000 distinct CDR3 sequences, under 65% seen once, with approximately 15% in the top ten. Sequences were obtained from blood. All receptors derive from a woman aged 80 or over in good health. Both conserved end residues are part of each CDR3. A D gene is named only where the DNA matches it firmly. Rows give clone size only sometimes, using once, few, many, or a class for an expanded clone.

clone_size j_call v_call d_call cdr3_nt cdr3_aa
. TRBJ2-5 TRBV4-1 TRBD2 TGCGCCAGCAGCCAAGAATCTAGCGGTGGGCAGACCCAGTACTTC CASSQESSGGQTQYF
many TRBJ2-1 TRBV20-1 . TGCAGTATTCAAAGAGTTGGAGGGGGGTCCTACAATGAGCAGTTCTTC CSIQRVGGGSYNEQFF
. TRBJ2-1 TRBV5-1 TRBD2 TGCGCCAGCAGCTCACCTGGACTAGCGGGCGGGTTCTTC CASSSPGLAGGFF
. TRBJ2-7 TRBV29-1 TRBD1 TGCAGCGCCGAGGGGACAGACAACTACGAGCAGTACTTC CSAEGTDNYEQYF
many TRBJ2-4 TRBV7-9 . TGTGCCAGCAGCTTATCCGGGACGGAGAAAAACATTCAGTACTTC CASSLSGTEKNIQYF
. TRBJ2-1 TRBV7-8 . TGTGCCAGCAGTTTTCCGGGACTCAACTACAATGAGCAGTTCTTC CASSFPGLNYNEQFF
. TRBJ1-1 TRBV7-3 . TGTGCCAGCAGCTTAACGGCAGGTCTCTCTGAAGCTTTCTTT CASSLTAGLSEAFF
once TRBJ2-4 TRBV30 . TGTGCCTGGAGTAGCAGTCTCTCGGGAGAGCAGTACTTC CAWSSSLSGEQYF
. TRBJ2-5 TRBV2 TRBD2 TGTGCCAGCAGTAAAACTAGCGGGAAAGAGACCCAGTACTTC CASSKTSGKETQYF
. TRBJ2-4 TRBV7-2 . TGTGCCAGCTCAGGGGACCCCGGGGACATTCAGTACTTC CASSGDPGDIQYF
many TRBJ1-2 TRBV6-5 . TGTGCCAGCAGTTCCTACCAGGCCCCCCTCTATGGCTACACCTTC CASSSYQAPLYGYTF
. TRBJ2-1 TRBV15 . TGTGCCACCAGCAGAGACAGGGGGGACTACAATGAGCAGTTCTTC CATSRDRGDYNEQFF
. TRBJ1-4 TRBV30 . TGTGCCTGCCAACAAAGTGTAACTAATGAAAAACTGTTTTTT CACQQSVTNEKLFF
. TRBJ1-2 TRBV7-2 . TGTGCCAGCAGCCCCGAGCGGAGCTCCTATGGCTACACCTTC CASSPERSSYGYTF
. TRBJ2-3 TRBV5-1 TRBD1 TGCGCCAGCAGCACCGGGGGACAGGGGATCCCAGATACGCAGTATTTT CASSTGGQGIPDTQYF
. TRBJ2-3 TRBV6-1 . TGTGCCAGCAGCGACACCGGGGGTATAGCCACGCAGTATTTT CASSDTGGIATQYF
. TRBJ1-3 TRBV12-5 . TGTGCTAGTGGTTTGGTACCCGACGGAAGCTCTGGAAGCACCATATATTTT CASGLVPDGSSGSTIYF
. TRBJ2-1 TRBV7-9 . TGTGCCAGCAGCTTCCAGGGGTACATCGATGAGCAGTTCTTC CASSFQGYIDEQFF
many TRBJ2-7 TRBV7-9 . TGTGCCAGCAGTTCTGACAGGACCCACGAGCAGTACTTC CASSSDRTHEQYF
many TRBJ2-3 TRBV5-1 . TGCGCCAGCAGCCCCCCGGCGGATACGCAGTATTTT CASSPPADTQYF
. TRBJ2-7 TRBV29-1 TRBD1 TGCAGCGTTGGGCAGGGGGTGCGCTACGAGCAGTACTTC CSVGQGVRYEQYF
few TRBJ1-4 TRBV13 . TGTGCCAGCGGAAAGTCGCCTAATGAAAAACTGTTTTTT CASGKSPNEKLFF
. TRBJ1-3 TRBV6-6 . TGTGCCGCTAGGGAAGCTGGAAACACCACATATTTT CAAREAGNTTYF
. TRBJ2-1 TRBV5-1 . TGCGCCAGCAGCTTGGGAAGGGCGCAAGACAATGGGCAGTTCTTC CASSLGRAQDNGQFF
. TRBJ2-1 TRBV7-2 . TGTGCCAGCAGCTTAAACTCGCTCTCCTACAATGAGCAGTTCTTC CASSLNSLSYNEQFF
many TRBJ1-2 TRBV4-1 . TGCGCCAGCAGCCAGACCCCGACCGGGATGGGCGGCTACACCTTC CASSQTPTGMGGYTF
many TRBJ2-7 TRBV6-6 TRBD2 TGTGCCAGCAGCCCCGTCGGGACTAGCGGGGTCTACGAGCAGTACTTC CASSPVGTSGVYEQYF
few TRBJ2-1 TRBV3-1 . TGTGCCAGCAGCCAAGAGGGCCGGAGGGCCAATGAGCAGTTCTTC CASSQEGRRANEQFF
. TRBJ2-7 TRBV25-1 TRBD1 TGTGCCAGCAAACAGGGGTCCCGCTACGAGCAGTACTTC CASKQGSRYEQYF
few TRBJ2-5 TRBV6-2/TRBV6-3 TRBD2 TGTGCCAGCAGCCCCGGGACTAGCAGGATAACAACGGAGACCCAGTACTTC CASSPGTSRITTETQYF
many TRBJ2-7 TRBV7-8 . TGTGCCAGCAGCTCCGGGGTGGCCTACGAGCAGTACTTC CASSSGVAYEQYF
. TRBJ2-1 TRBV11-2 . TGTGCCAGCAGCGCGGGGAGGGGGAACGACCTATCCTACAATGAGCAGTTCTTC CASSAGRGNDLSYNEQFF
. TRBJ2-2 TRBV3-1 TRBD1 TGTGCCAGCAGCCAAGGACAGGGATTCGGGGAGCTGTTTTTT CASSQGQGFGELFF
many TRBJ1-2 TRBV9 . TGTGCCAGCACCCGTGGACAGATAAACTATGGCTACACCTTC CASTRGQINYGYTF
. TRBJ2-5 TRBV6-5 TRBD2 TGTGCCAGCAGAAGGGAGGGCGATACCAAGAGAACCCAGTACTTC CASRREGDTKRTQYF
few TRBJ1-5 TRBV10-3 . TGTGCCATCAGACCAGGGTTGCGCCAGCCCCAGCATTTT CAIRPGLRQPQHF
. TRBJ1-2 TRBV28 . TGTGCCAGCAGCCGTAGGGACGGCTATGGCTACACCTTC CASSRRDGYGYTF
. TRBJ2-1 TRBV4-2 TRBD1 TGTGCCAGCAGCCATCCTCCCGGGACAGGGTACTACAATGAGCAGTTCTTC CASSHPPGTGYYNEQFF
many TRBJ1-2 TRBV6-5 . TGTGCCAGCAGTTACTCGAGTATGAAGGGGACGGATGGCTACACCTTC CASSYSSMKGTDGYTF
. TRBJ2-7 TRBV5-1 . TGCGCCAGCAGCTGGGGACAAACCTACGAGCAGTACTTC CASSWGQTYEQYF
. TRBJ1-2 TRBV20-1 . TGCAGTGCCCCCGTTGGGCCTATCAACTATGGCTACACCTTC CSAPVGPINYGYTF
many TRBJ1-2 TRBV7-2 . TGTGCCAGCAGCTTCGAGGGGCTCTATGGCTACACCTTC CASSFEGLYGYTF
few TRBJ2-6 TRBV5-1 . TGCGCCAGCAGCACCCTGGGGCCAAACTCTGGGGCCAACGTCCTGACTTTC CASSTLGPNSGANVLTF
. TRBJ2-5 TRBV5-1 TRBD2 TGCGCCAGCAGCCCGGGACTAGCGGGAGGAGGTGAGACCCAGTACTTC CASSPGLAGGGETQYF
few TRBJ1-2 TRBV2 TRBD1 TGTGCCAGCAGCCCCGAATGGACAGGCTACTATGGCTACACCTTC CASSPEWTGYYGYTF
. TRBJ2-1 TRBV24-1 TRBD1 TGTGCCACCGGTATGGACAGGGCCACCAATGAGCAGTTCTTC CATGMDRATNEQFF
many TRBJ2-5 TRBV4-2 . TGTGCCAGCAGCCAAGAGGCCTTAGAGACCCAGTACTTC CASSQEALETQYF
once TRBJ2-7 TRBV29-1 . TGCAGCGCTGAGACCAGGGATGCCTACGAGCAGTACTTC CSAETRDAYEQYF
. TRBJ2-7 TRBV27 . TGTGCCAGCAGTTTAGGTTCTGGGCAGATCTACGAGCAGTACTTC CASSLGSGQIYEQYF
. TRBJ2-3 TRBV28 . TGTGCCAGCAGGACCGGACAGCCTGGAGTAGATACGCAGTATTTT CASRTGQPGVDTQYF
. TRBJ1-1 TRBV28 . TGTGCCAGCAGTACTTCAGACACGGGGCCTATGAACACTGAAGCTTTCTTT CASSTSDTGPMNTEAFF
. TRBJ1-2 TRBV7-2 . TGTGCCAGCAGCTGGCCCGGGCCTCAGGGTGGCTACACCTTC CASSWPGPQGGYTF
many TRBJ2-7 TRBV28 . TGTGCCAGCACTTTTGACAGGCTCTACGAGCAGTACTTC CASTFDRLYEQYF
. TRBJ1-6 TRBV30 . TGTGCCTGGAGTCGACAGAATTCACCCCTCCACTTT CAWSRQNSPLHF
few TRBJ2-2 TRBV20-1 . TGCAGTGCTCCGAGGGCCTCTATTCGTGGGGAGCTGTTTTTT CSAPRASIRGELFF
many TRBJ1-1 TRBV7-3 . TGTGCCAGCAGCTTAGGATTGCCGGCTGAAGCTTTCTTT CASSLGLPAEAFF
few TRBJ1-1 TRBV12-3/TRBV12-4 . TGTGCCAGCAGTCACCTCCAGGGGAACACTGAAGCTTTCTTT CASSHLQGNTEAFF
many TRBJ2-2 TRBV10-3 . TGTGCCATCAGTGAGACTAAAACCGGGGAGCTGTTTTTT CAISETKTGELFF
once TRBJ2-2 TRBV5-1 TRBD1 TGCGCCACCCAGGGGGCCAACACCGGGGAGCGGTTTTTT CATQGANTGERFF